Following are 28 T cell receptor beta chains from one sample sequenced in a study of tumor-infiltrating lymphocytes in primary liver carcinoma. A primer matching the constant region was used to make TCR beta cDNA from approximately 0.45 ug of total RNA. Slightly modified ARM-PCR with three nested multiplex PCR rounds yielded TCR beta libraries. The opening two PCR rounds, around 11 cycles each, paired TRBV1-TRBV30 forward primers with a C-beta reverse primer. TCRdb analysed the multiplex PCR reads with MiXCR anew, one entry per CDR3 protein. Of approximately 24,000 distinct CDR3 sequences listed, over 60% were seen once; the top ten hold 35% to 50%. Starting material for RNA and DNA co-extraction consisted of about 20-30 mg of unsorted bulk tissue. Material for sequencing was liver tumor tissue from sampling region 3. Subset meaning: tumor region T3, left-lateral pole. The receptor set was obtained from a man between 35 and 55 years old with primary liver carcinoma and hepatitis B virus infection.

The chain couples TRBV28 to TRBJ1-5; weak D call: TRBD1 (6 bases). Germline V CDR1 and CDR2: MDHEN, SYDVKM. The CDR3 runs 14 residues. The germline V and J ends were trimmed by 6 bases and 7 bases, with 16 bases remaining between them. The CDR3 loop is CASSPSTGTQPQHF. The DNA for the CDR3 is TGTGCCAGCAGCCCCTCGACAGGAACCCAGCCCCAGCATTTT.

The genes are TRBV5-6 and TRBJ2-7; D is perhaps TRBD2 (5 bases). The CDR3 has 17 amino acids. Trimming pared 4 bases from V and 0 bases from J, leaving 20 bases between. Germline values: CDR1 SGHDT, CDR2 YYEEEE. The CDR3, as DNA: TGTGCCAGCAGCATTCGCCTAGCAGGATTGATCTCCTACGAGCAGTACTTC. The encoded protein is CASSIRLAGLISYEQYF.

About this clonotype: One end of the junction fails to match germline, which may point to a read error. The gene calls are TRBV6-6 and TRBJ2-2, with TRBD2 matching 7 bases. CDR1 is MNHNY, CDR2 SVGAGI, per germline (reference sequence). CDR3 length: 20 residues. The CDR3 nucleotides read TGTGCCAGCAGTCCGCTCGTGGGACCAGCGGGGCCAACGAACACCGGGGAACTGATTTTT. This translates into CASSPLVGPAGPTNTGELIF.

Remarks on this clonotype: A read error may produce the germline difference seen at one junction end. This chain joins TRBV4-2 and TRBJ2-7; 15 bases line up with TRBD2. This CDR3 spans 18 amino acids. The germline gives CDR1 LGHNA, CDR2 YNFKEQ. The CDR3 coding sequence is TGTGCCAGTAGTGAAAAACCAGGACTAGCGGGAGGGCCACACGAGCTGTACTTC. Its translation: CASSEKPGLAGGPHELYF.

About this clonotype itself: No conserved phenylalanine or tryptophan ends this CDR3, so it is likely a read error. J is TRBJ2-7 and V is TRBV11-2; D is unresolved. The CDR3 is 14 residues long. Germline loops: CDR1 SGHAT, CDR2 FQNNGV. Here the CDR3 DNA reads TGTGGCAGCAGCTTAGATCTTGGTGGATTGGAGCAGTACTCC. Translated, it gives CGSSLDLGGLEQYS.

In regard to this clonotype: One end of the junction is discordant with germline, which a read error may explain. The chain recombines TRBV11-2 with TRBJ2-7; 8 positions match TRBD1. Germline loops: CDR1 SGHAT, CDR2 FQNNGV. The CDR3 totals 16 residues. In DNA, the CDR3 is TGTGCCAGTAGCTTCATACAGGGGGACATACATTACGAGCAGTACTTC. Its translation: CASSFIQGDIHYEQYF.

Notes on this clonotype: Since no conserved phenylalanine or tryptophan closes the CDR3, a read error is the likely cause. The chain couples TRBV5-5 to TRBJ2-1; TRBD1 might be the D (5 bases). CDR1 and CDR2 (germline): SGHKS, YYEKEE (reference sequence). The CDR3 is made up of 15 amino acids. CDR3 loop: CASSPGQGSYNEQFL. The CDR3 DNA follows: TGCGCCAGCAGCCCCGGACAAGGTTCCTACAATGAGCAGTTCTTA.

This clonotype was seen many times. The V and J genes are TRBV7-9 and TRBJ2-7; 7 positions match TRBD2. Germline lookup yields CDR1 SEHNR and CDR2 FQNEAQ (reference sequence). The trim removed 5 bases at V and 1 base at J, leaving 11 bases unmatched. The CDR3 consists of 16 residues. CDR3 amino acids: CASSLWGGSESYEQYF. DNA for the CDR3: TGTGCCAGCAGCCTCTGGGGGGGGAGCGAATCCTACGAGCAGTACTTC.

Concerning this clonotype itself: Relative to the germline gene, one junction end is altered; a read error may explain this. V and J are TRBV4-2 and TRBJ1-2; perhaps TRBD1 as D (5 bases). Germline values: CDR1 LGHNA, CDR2 YNFKEQ. The CDR3 has 15 residues. The CDR3 DNA follows: TGTGCCAGCAGCCAAGAAATGGGCAGGGTTGGTGGCTACATCTTC. Its protein product is CASSQEMGRVGGYIF.

To note about this clonotype: The conserved closing phenylalanine or tryptophan is absent in this CDR3, likely reflecting a read error. The gene calls are TRBV5-6 and TRBJ2-7; D remains ambiguous. Germline assignment: CDR1 SGHDT and CDR2 YYEEEE. The CDR3 covers 14 residues. In DNA form, the CDR3 reads TGTACCAGCAGCTTGATCCTCTTCTACTACGAGCAGTACCTC. Encoded protein: CTSSLILFYYEQYL.

Concerning this clonotype itself: A junction end diverges from the germline sequence, so it may reflect a read error. The J gene is TRBJ2-7, the V gene TRBV10-1; D is unresolved. This CDR3 spans 13 amino acids. Germline assignment: CDR1 WNHNN and CDR2 SYGVQD (reference sequence). CDR3 in DNA: TGCGCCAACAGTGCGGATCAAACGGTGGGGCAGTACTTC. Translated: CANSADQTVGQYF.

On this clonotype: One end of the junction does not line up with germline, which may come from a read error. This chain links TRBV11-2 with TRBJ2-7; D is uncertain. This CDR3 comprises 12 residues. Germline CDR1 is SGHAT and CDR2 is FQNNGV. The CDR3 sequence: CANSWRVDVQYF. In nucleotides, the CDR3 is TGTGCCAACAGCTGGAGAGTAGACGTGCAGTACTTC.

In the case of this clonotype: A much larger clone lies a single base off, so this may be a read error. The chain is built from TRBV14 and TRBJ2-3; D ambiguous. This CDR3 has 13 amino acids. Germline assignment: CDR1 SGHDN and CDR2 FVKESK. In DNA form, the CDR3 reads TGTACCAGCAGCCTATTAAACTCGTATACGCAGTATTTT. It specifies CTSSLLNSYTQYF.

In its sample, this clonotype was seen a few times. V and J are TRBV7-3 and TRBJ2-3, with TRBD2 as a possible D gene (6 bases). V was cut by 3 bases and J by 0 bases, with 13 bases left in between. Germline loops: CDR1 SGHTA, CDR2 FQGTGA. This CDR3 is 16 amino acids long. The CDR3 sequence is CASSFRSGSSTDTQYF. The CDR3 DNA follows: TGTGCCAGCAGCTTTAGAAGCGGGTCTAGCACAGATACGCAGTATTTT.

This clonotype has a handful of counts. The junction and the germline gene differ at one end; a read error may be behind it. This chain joins TRBV6-5 and TRBJ2-7, with D possibly being TRBD2 (5 bases). The CDR3 runs to 14 residues. The V gene's germline CDR1 is MNHEY and CDR2 SVGAGI. CDR3 sequence reads: CASSHSSWNSEQYF. The CDR3 DNA is TGTGCCAGCAGTCACTCTAGCTGGAATAGCGAGCAGTATTTC.

This clonotype was observed once. The CDR3 does not close with the conserved phenylalanine or tryptophan, likely indicating a read error. It is unclear where the CDR3 begins or ends on the DNA, so no DNA is shown, and the CDR3 is as TCRdb lists it. The J gene is TRBJ1-5, the V gene TRBV10-3. The CDR3 spans 14 residues, counting both ends. The germline CDR1 and CDR2 sequences are ENHRY and SYGVKD. CDR3 sequence: CAISEYEGDQPQLS.

A word on this clonotype: Mismatch with germline at one junction end may stem from a read error. The chain links TRBV29-1 to TRBJ2-2; tentative D call: TRBD2 (5 bases). Germline V gene lookup returns CDR1 SQVTM and CDR2 ANQGSEA. The CDR3 runs to 14 residues. CDR3 DNA: TGCAGCGTTACACGAGCGGTTAACACCGGGAAGCTGTTTTTT. It specifies CSVTRAVNTGKLFF.

On this clonotype: The junction shows a germline mismatch at one end, possibly a read error. The rearrangement uses TRBV11-2 and TRBJ1-5, with D perhaps TRBD2 (6 bases). The DNA end is a closer match to TRBJ2-3, so the J assignment may be wrong. This CDR3 is built from 13 residues. The V gene's germline CDR1 is SGHAT and CDR2 FQNNGV. CDR3 sequence reads: CVSSLDSGLPQYF. The CDR3, as DNA: TGTGTCAGCAGCCTAGATAGCGGACTGCCCCAGTATTTT.

This clonotype has only a few counts. A much more abundant neighbour one base away suggests this may be a read error. V gene TRBV6-1 combines with J gene TRBJ2-3, with 10 bases aligning to TRBD2. This CDR3 has 15 amino acids. The germline CDR1 and CDR2 sequences are MNHNS and SASEGT. The CDR3 loop reads CTSSVKREGLDTQYF. The CDR3 bases are TGTACCAGCAGTGTTAAGCGGGAGGGCCTTGATACGCAGTATTTT.

By share, this clonotype ranks as large. This rearrangement joins TRBV29-1 to TRBJ2-7; TRBD2 might be the D (6 bases). V dropped 5 bases and J dropped 0 bases, with 8 bases sitting between them. The CDR3 covers 12 residues. Germline assignment: CDR1 SQVTM and CDR2 ANQGSEA. CDR3 coding DNA: TGCAGCGTTACTAGCAGCTCCTACGAGCAGTACTTC. It is translated as CSVTSSSYEQYF.

To note about this clonotype: Germline is not matched at one junction end, which may reflect a read error. The chain combines TRBV4-2 with TRBJ2-3; 9 nucleotides line up with TRBD2. The CDR3 runs to 18 residues. CDR1 and CDR2 (germline): LGHNA, YNFKEQ. CDR3 in DNA: TGTGCAAGCAACCAAGTGGCGCTTCTAGCGGGAACGACAGATACGCAGTATTTT. This translates into CASNQVALLAGTTDTQYF.

This chain links TRBV4-2 with TRBJ2-3; 7 bases agree with TRBD2. The CDR3 runs to 13 residues. Germline V gives CDR1 LGHNA, CDR2 YNFKEQ. CDR3 DNA: TGTACCAACAGCCAAGATTTGGGCGGGAGGCAGTATTTT. It yields the protein CTNSQDLGGRQYF.

In this sample, this clonotype turned up once. At one end the junction does not follow the germline gene, possibly because of a read error. The V call is TRBV4-2, the J call TRBJ2-1; D not certain. This CDR3 contains 14 residues. Per the germline V gene, CDR1 is LGHNA and CDR2 is YNFKEQ. CDR3 region: CASSLGHCDNEQCF. CDR3 DNA sequence: TGTGCCAGCAGCCTAGGGCACTGCGACAATGAGCAGTGCTTC.

A remark on this clonotype: A read error may account for a junction end that differs from germline. The chain couples TRBV28 to TRBJ2-5, with D perhaps matching TRBD1 or TRBD2 (6 bases each). Germline V CDR1 and CDR2: MDHEN, SYDVKM. The CDR3 extends over 15 amino acids. The CDR3 region has the DNA TGTACCAGCAGTCGGGGGTGGGGGGCCCAAGAGACCCAGTACTTC. This gives the protein CTSSRGWGAQETQYF.

Of note for this clonotype: One end of the junction fails to match germline, which may point to a read error. J is TRBJ2-3 and V is TRBV4-2; D gene ambiguous. Germline V lookup: CDR1 LGHNA, CDR2 YNFKEQ. This CDR3 is 15 amino acids long. CDR3 amino acids: CVSSQEKKVTDTQYF. CDR3 nucleotide sequence: TGTGTCAGCAGCCAAGAGAAGAAGGTGACAGATACGCAGTATTTT.

The chain recombines TRBV6-2 or TRBV6-3 with TRBJ2-1; D not certain. Trimming pared 2 bases from V and 10 bases from J, leaving 15 bases between. Germline lookup yields CDR1 MNHEY and CDR2 SVGEGT. The CDR3 runs 14 residues. DNA for the CDR3: TGTGCCAGCAGTTACAAGCCTTATAACGGGGAGCAGTTCTTC. It encodes CASSYKPYNGEQFF.

Details on this clonotype: Given the absence of the conserved phenylalanine or tryptophan at the CDR3 end, a read error is likely. V and J are TRBV11-2 and TRBJ2-6; weak D call: TRBD2 (5 bases). CDR1 and CDR2 (germline): SGHAT, FQNNGV. The CDR3 runs 16 residues. For the CDR3, the DNA is TGTGTCAGCAGCTTAGATCTCGGGACTGGGGCCAACGTCCTGACTATC. It translates to CVSSLDLGTGANVLTI.

Of note for this clonotype: This may be a read error: a much more frequent sequence differs by one nucleotide. The rearrangement uses TRBV7-9 and TRBJ2-1; tentative D call: TRBD2 (5 bases). This CDR3 is 14 amino acids long. Germline V gene data show CDR1 as SEHNR and CDR2 as FQNEAQ (reference sequence). This CDR3 reads CASSSRRAYIEQFF. The CDR3 DNA reads as TGTGCCAGCAGCTCTAGGCGGGCCTACATTGAGCAGTTCTTC.